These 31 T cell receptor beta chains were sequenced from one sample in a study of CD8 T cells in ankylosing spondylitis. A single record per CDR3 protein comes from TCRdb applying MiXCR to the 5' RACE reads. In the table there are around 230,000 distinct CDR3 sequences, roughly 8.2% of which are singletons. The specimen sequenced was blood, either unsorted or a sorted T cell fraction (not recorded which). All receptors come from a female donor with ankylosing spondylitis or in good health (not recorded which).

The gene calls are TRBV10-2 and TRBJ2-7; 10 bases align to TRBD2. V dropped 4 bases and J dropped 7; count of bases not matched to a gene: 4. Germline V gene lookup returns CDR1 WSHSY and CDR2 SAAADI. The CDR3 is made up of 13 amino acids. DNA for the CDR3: TGCGCCAGCAGTGTGAGCGGGGGGGTTGAGCAGTACTTC. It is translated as CASSVSGGVEQYF.

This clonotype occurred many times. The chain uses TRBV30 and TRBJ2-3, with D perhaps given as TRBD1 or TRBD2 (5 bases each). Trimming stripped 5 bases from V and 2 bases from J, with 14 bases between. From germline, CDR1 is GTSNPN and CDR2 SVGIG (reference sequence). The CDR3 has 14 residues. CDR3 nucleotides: TGTGCCTGGGGAACGGGGACCCTCACAGATACGCAGTATTTT. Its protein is CAWGTGTLTDTQYF.

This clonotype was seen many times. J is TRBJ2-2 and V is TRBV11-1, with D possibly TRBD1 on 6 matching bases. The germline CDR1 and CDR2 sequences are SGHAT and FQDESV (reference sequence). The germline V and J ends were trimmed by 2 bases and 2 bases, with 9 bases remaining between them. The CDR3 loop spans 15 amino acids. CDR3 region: CASSLYRANTGELFF. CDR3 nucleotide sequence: TGTGCCAGCAGCTTATACAGGGCAAACACCGGGGAGCTGTTTTTT.

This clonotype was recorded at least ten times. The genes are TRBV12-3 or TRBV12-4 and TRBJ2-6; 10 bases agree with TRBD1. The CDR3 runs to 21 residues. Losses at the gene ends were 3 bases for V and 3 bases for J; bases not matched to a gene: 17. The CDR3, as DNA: TGTGCCAGCAGTTTCATCCCCCCCGACAGGGGGCGCTCTTATGGGGCCAACGTCCTGACTTTC. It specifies CASSFIPPDRGRSYGANVLTF.

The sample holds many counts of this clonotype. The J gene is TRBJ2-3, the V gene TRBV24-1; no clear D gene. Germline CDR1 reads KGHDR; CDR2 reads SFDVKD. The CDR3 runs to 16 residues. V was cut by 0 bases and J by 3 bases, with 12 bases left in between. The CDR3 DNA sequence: TGTGCCACCAGTGATTTGCGGTTTGCCGGGACAGATACGCAGTATTTT. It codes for CATSDLRFAGTDTQYF.

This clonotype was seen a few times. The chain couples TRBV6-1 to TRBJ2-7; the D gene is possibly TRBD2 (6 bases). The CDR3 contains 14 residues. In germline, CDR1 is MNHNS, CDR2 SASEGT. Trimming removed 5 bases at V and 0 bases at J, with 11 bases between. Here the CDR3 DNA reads TGTGCCAGCAGTCGGGACTGGAGCTCCTACGAGCAGTACTTC. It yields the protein CASSRDWSSYEQYF.

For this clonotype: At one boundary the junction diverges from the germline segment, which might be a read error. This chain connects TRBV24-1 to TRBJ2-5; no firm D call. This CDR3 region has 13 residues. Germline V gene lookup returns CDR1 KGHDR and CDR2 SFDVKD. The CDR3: CATSAGSQEAQYF. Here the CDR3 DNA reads TGTGCCACCAGTGCTGGCAGTCAAGAGGCCCAGTACTTC.

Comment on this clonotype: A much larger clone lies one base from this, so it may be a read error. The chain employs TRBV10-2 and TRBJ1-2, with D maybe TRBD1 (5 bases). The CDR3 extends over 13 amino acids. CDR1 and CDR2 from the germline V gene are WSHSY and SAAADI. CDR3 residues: CVSSYQGIYGYTF. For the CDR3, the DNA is TGCGTCAGCAGTTATCAGGGAATCTATGGCTACACCTTC.

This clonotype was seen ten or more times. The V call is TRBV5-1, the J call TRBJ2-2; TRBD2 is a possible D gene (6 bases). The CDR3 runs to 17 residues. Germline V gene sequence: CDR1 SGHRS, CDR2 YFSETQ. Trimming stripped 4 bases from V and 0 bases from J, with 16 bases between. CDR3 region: CASSPGLAPSNTGELFF. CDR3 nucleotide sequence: TGCGCCAGCAGCCCGGGGCTAGCGCCCTCGAACACCGGGGAGCTGTTTTTT.

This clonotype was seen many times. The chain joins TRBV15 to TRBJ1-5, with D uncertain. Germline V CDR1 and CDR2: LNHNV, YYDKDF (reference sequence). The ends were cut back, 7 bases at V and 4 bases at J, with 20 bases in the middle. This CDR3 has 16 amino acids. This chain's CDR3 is CATKRVGAGRNQPQHF. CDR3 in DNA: TGTGCCACCAAACGGGTGGGCGCTGGGAGAAATCAGCCCCAGCATTTT. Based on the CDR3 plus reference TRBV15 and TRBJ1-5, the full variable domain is DAMVIQNPRYQVTQFGKPVTLSCSQTLNHNVMYWYQQKSSQAPKLLFHYYDKDFNNEADTPDNFQSRRPNTSFCFLDIRSPGLGDTAMYLCATKRVGAGRNQPQHFGDGTRLSIL.

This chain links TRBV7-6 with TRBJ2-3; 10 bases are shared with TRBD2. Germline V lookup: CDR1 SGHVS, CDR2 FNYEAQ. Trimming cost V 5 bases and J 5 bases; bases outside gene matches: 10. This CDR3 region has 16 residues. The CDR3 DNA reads TGTGCCAGCAGCGCAACCGGGACTAGCGCCCGAGATACGCAGTATTTT. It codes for CASSATGTSARDTQYF.

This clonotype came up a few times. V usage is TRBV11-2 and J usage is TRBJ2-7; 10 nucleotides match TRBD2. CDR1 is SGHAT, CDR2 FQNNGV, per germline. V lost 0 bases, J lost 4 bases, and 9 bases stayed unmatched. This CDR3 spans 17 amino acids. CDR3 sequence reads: CASSLEWASGSEYEQYF. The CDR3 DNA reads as TGTGCCAGCAGCTTAGAATGGGCTAGCGGGAGCGAGTACGAGCAGTACTTC.

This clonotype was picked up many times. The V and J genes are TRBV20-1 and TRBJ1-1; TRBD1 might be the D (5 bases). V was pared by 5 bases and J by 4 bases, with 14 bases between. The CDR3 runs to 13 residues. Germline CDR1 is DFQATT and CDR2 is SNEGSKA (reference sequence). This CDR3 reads CSAYAGTGTEAFF. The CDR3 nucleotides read TGCAGTGCTTACGCAGGGACGGGCACTGAAGCTTTCTTT.

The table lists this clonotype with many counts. The CDR3, as DNA: TGCAGTGCTAGACGACTTGAAAAACTGTTTTTT. This encodes CSARRLEKLFF. The chain carries TRBV20-1 and TRBJ1-4; D is unclear. The CDR3 consists of 11 residues. The ends were cut back, 2 bases at V and 7 bases at J, with 5 bases in the middle. CDR1 DFQATT and CDR2 SNEGSKA come from the germline V gene (reference sequence).

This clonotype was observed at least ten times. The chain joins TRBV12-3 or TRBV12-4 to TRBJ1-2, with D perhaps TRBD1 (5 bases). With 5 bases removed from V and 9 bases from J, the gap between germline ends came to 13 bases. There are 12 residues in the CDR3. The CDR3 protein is CASSRDSISYTF. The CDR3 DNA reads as TGTGCCAGCAGTAGAGACAGTATTAGCTACACCTTC.

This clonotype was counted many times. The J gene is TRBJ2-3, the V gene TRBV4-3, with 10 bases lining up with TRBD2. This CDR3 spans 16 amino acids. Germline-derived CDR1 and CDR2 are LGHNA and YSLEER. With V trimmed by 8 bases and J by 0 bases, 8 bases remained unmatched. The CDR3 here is CASGSLAGVSTDTQYF. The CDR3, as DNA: TGCGCCAGCGGATCCCTAGCGGGGGTTAGCACAGATACGCAGTATTTT.

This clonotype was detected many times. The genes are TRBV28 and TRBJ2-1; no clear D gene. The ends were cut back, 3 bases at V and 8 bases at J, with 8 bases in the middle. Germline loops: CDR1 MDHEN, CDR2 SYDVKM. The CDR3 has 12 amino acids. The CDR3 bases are TGTGCCAGCAGTTTTAGGATGTATGAGCAGTTCTTC. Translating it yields CASSFRMYEQFF.

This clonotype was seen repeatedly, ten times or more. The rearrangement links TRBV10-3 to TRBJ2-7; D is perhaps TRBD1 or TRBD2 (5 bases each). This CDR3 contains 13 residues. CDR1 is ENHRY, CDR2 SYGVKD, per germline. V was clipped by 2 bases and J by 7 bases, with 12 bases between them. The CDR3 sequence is CAISELGAGEQYF. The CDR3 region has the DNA TGTGCCATCAGTGAGCTAGGGGCGGGTGAGCAGTACTTC.

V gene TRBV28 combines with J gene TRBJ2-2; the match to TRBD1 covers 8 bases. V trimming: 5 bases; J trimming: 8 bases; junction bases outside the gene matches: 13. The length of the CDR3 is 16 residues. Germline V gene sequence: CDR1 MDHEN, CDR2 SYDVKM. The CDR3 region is CASSGAPGTGEGELFF. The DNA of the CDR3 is TGTGCCAGCAGTGGGGCGCCTGGGACAGGAGAAGGGGAGCTGTTTTTT. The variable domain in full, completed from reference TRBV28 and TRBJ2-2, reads DVKVTQSSRYLVKRTGEKVFLECVQDMDHENMFWYRQDPGLGLRLIYFSYDVKMKEKGDIPEGYSVSREKKERFSLILESASTNQTSMYLCASSGAPGTGEGELFFGEGSRLTVL.

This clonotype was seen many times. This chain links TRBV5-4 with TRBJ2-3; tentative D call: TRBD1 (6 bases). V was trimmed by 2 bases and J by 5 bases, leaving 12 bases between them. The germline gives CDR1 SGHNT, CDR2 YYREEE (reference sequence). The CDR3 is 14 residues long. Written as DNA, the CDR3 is TGTGCCAGCAGCTTATTTGCCAGGGGAGATACGCAGTATTTT. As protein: CASSLFARGDTQYF.

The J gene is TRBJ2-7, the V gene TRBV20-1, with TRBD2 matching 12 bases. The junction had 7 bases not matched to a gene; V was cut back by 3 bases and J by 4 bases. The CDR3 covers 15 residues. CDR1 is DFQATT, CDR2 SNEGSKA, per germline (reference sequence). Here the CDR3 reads CSARPLTSGRYEQYF. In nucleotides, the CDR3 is TGCAGTGCTAGGCCTCTGACTAGCGGGAGATACGAGCAGTACTTC.

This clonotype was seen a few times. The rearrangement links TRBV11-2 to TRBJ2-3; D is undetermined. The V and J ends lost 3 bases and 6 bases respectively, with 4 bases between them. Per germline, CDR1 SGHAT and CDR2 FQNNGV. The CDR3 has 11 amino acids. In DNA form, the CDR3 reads TGTGCCAGCAGCTTCTGGGATACGCAGTATTTT. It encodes CASSFWDTQYF. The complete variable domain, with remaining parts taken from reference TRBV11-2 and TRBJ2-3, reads EAGVAQSPRYKIIEKRQSVAFWCNPISGHATLYWYQQILGQGPKLLIQFQNNGVVDDSQLPKDRFSAERLKGVDSTLKIQPAKLEDSAVYLCASSFWDTQYFGPGTRLTVL.

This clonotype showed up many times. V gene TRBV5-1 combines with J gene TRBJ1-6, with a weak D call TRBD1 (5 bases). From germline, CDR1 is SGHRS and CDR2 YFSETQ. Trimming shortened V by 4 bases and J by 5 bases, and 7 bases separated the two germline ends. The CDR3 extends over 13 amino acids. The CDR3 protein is CASSGGNNSPLHF. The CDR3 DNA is TGCGCCAGCAGCGGGGGGAATAATTCACCCCTCCACTTT.

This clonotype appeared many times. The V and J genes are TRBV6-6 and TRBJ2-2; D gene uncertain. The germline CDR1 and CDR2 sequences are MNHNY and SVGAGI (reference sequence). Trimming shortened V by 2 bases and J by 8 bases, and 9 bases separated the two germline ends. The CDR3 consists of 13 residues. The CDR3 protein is CASSYPLEGELFF. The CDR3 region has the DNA TGTGCCAGCAGTTACCCTCTAGAGGGGGAGCTGTTTTTT.

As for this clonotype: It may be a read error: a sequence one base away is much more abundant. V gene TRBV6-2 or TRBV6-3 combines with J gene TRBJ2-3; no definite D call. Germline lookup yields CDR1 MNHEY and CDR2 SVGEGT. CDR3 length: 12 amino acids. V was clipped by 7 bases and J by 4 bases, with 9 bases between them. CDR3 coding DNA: TGTGCCAGCACCTCCCTTTCAGATACGCAGTATTTT. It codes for CASTSLSDTQYF.

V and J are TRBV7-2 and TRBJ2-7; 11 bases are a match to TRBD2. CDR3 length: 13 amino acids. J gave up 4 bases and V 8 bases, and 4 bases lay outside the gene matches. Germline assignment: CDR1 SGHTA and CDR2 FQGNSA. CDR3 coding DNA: TGTGCCAGCGGCGGGACTAGCGGATACGAGCAGTACTTC. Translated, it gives CASGGTSGYEQYF.

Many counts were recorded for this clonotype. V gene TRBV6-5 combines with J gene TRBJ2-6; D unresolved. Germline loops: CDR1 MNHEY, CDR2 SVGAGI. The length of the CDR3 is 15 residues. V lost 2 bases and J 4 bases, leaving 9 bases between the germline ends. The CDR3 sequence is CASSYPGSGANVLTF. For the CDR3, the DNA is TGTGCCAGCAGTTACCCAGGATCAGGGGCCAACGTCCTGACTTTC.

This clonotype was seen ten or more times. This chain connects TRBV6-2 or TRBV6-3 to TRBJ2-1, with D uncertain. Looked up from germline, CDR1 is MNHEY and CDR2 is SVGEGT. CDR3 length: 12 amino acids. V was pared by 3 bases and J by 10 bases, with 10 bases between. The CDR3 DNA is TGTGCCAGCAGTTATAGCCCCGACGAGCAGTTCTTC. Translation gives CASSYSPDEQFF.

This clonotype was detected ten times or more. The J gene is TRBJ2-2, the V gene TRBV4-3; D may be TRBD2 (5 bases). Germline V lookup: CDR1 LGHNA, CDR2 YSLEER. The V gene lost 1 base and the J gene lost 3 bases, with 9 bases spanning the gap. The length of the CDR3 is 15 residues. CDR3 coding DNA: TGCGCCAGCAGCCAAGGGTCCGGGGACACCGGGGAGCTGTTTTTT. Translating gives CASSQGSGDTGELFF.

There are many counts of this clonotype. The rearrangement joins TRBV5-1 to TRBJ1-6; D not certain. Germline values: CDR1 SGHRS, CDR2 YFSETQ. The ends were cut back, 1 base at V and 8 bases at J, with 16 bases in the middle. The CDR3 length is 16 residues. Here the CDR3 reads CASSLLRRTEDSPLHF. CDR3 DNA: TGCGCCAGCAGCTTGCTGAGAAGAACAGAGGATTCACCCCTCCACTTT.

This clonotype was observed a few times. This CDR3 is CASSTRLAGPPDTQYF. In DNA form, the CDR3 reads TGTGCCAGTTCCACTCGACTAGCGGGTCCGCCAGATACGCAGTATTTT. The chain is built from TRBV6-2 or TRBV6-3 and TRBJ2-3; 10 bases agree with TRBD2. Germline CDR1 and CDR2: MNHEY and SVGEGT. The CDR3 totals 16 residues. J lost 4 bases, V lost 9 bases, and 13 bases had no gene match.